One T cell receptor (beta chain) is described in this entry. The sample belongs to a study of human T cells and chemical hapten exposure. Study background: DPC at 2% was the sensitizing agent, placed on approximately 2 cm by approximately 2 cm of upper inner arm skin. Small discrepancies in pooled library volume mainly accounted for the varying TCR yields per sample.

Germline V CDR1 and CDR2: MNHEY, SVGEGT. The V end lost 6 bases, the J end lost 12 bases, and 15 bases lay between the germline ends. CDR3 length: 12 amino acids. Time point in this sample: patch test 3, about 24 weeks after DPC sensitization. The treatment: therapeutic diphenylcyclopropenone sensitization with weekly scalp DPC. Each CDR3 protein gets one entry after TCRdb re-called the RACE reads with MiXCR. Here the sample spans under 200,000 distinct CDR3 sequences, 25% to 35% being singletons. This chain joins TRBV6-2 or TRBV6-3 and TRBJ2-1, with D unclear. This sample comprised whole blood, obtained in connection with sensitization to the hapten diphenylcyclopropenone (DPC). The TCR originated in a young woman with alopecia areata. Some clones in this sample may be carry-over from other donors' samples. In DNA, the CDR3 is TGTGCCAGCAGCCCTGGGCGTCGTGGGCAGTTCTTC. Translation: CASSPGRRGQFF.